The clone carrying this TCR beta chain was seen only a few times. The target antigen is unknown. This sample is drawn from a study of beta chain features in type 1 diabetes. Per donor, one heparinised blood draw averaged about 116 mL. Overall study results and limits: Insertion counts at VDJ junctions were lower in type 1 diabetes patients, who also showed more deletions there. Type 1 diabetes patients showed a moderate but significant shortening of TCRB CDR3s in all four CD4+ subsets.

The isolated RNA, all of it, was reverse transcribed, so expressed TCRB transcripts were what got sequenced. The table came from immunoSEQ multiplex PCR; TCRdb's copy has only in-frame clones and leaves some out. The profile shows 600,000 to 700,000 clones, around an eighth of them singletons. The ends lost 4 bases at V and 6 bases at J; junction bases unmatched: 4. Germline values: CDR1 SGHTA, CDR2 FQGNSA. The CDR3 covers 14 residues. The TCR originated in a man in his late teens or twenties with type 1 diabetes. The chain recombines TRBV7-2 with TRBJ2-7, with 12 bases that match TRBD1. The sequenced sample consisted of naive CD4+ T cells from blood. CDR3 sequence: CASSSGTGGREQYF. In nucleotides, the CDR3 is TGTGCCAGCAGCTCCGGGACAGGGGGCCGCGAGCAGTACTTC.